Listed below are T cell receptor beta chains from one sample, sequenced in a study of blood T cell repertoires in COVID-19. The table came from immunoSEQ multiplex PCR; TCRdb's copy has only in-frame clones and leaves some out. The sample yields some 85,000 clones, nearly 90% seen once. The sample taken for sequencing was peripheral blood. The receptors originated from a man aged 45-60 years with acute or convalescent COVID-19. Each CDR3 is given without its conserved first and last residue.

v_call: TRBV29-1; j_call: TRBJ1-6; cdr3_aa: SAADRADSPLH
v_call: TRBV2; j_call: TRBJ1-2; cdr3_aa: ASSELRSGGYT
v_call: TRBV7-3; j_call: TRBJ1-1; cdr3_aa: ASSQTGGRTEAF
v_call: TRBV9; j_call: TRBJ1-4; cdr3_aa: ASSAGAANEKLF
v_call: TRBV6-1; j_call: TRBJ1-6; cdr3_aa: ASSDDRSNSPLH
v_call: TRBV6-1; j_call: TRBJ2-5; cdr3_aa: ASSDTGNGETQY
v_call: TRBV3-1/TRBV3-2; j_call: TRBJ2-3; cdr3_aa: ASSAMLATTDTQY
v_call: TRBV6-5; j_call: TRBJ1-1; cdr3_aa: ASSHGGGLNTEAF
v_call: TRBV5-4; j_call: TRBJ2-7; cdr3_aa: ASRLDPRGGYEQY
v_call: TRBV7-9; j_call: TRBJ1-5; cdr3_aa: ASSLRSGQPQH
v_call: TRBV2; j_call: TRBJ1-4; cdr3_aa: ASRGGPNEKLF
v_call: TRBV27; j_call: TRBJ1-1; cdr3_aa: ASSFSEDLNTEAF
v_call: TRBV3-1/TRBV3-2; j_call: TRBJ2-5; cdr3_aa: ASSHNTMGGAWGWQETQY
v_call: TRBV10-1; j_call: TRBJ1-4; cdr3_aa: ASSESAGAYPRGNEKLF
v_call: TRBV11-3; j_call: TRBJ2-2; cdr3_aa: ASSLRTGGTGELF
v_call: TRBV19; j_call: TRBJ1-4; cdr3_aa: ASTKDRKTTNEKLF